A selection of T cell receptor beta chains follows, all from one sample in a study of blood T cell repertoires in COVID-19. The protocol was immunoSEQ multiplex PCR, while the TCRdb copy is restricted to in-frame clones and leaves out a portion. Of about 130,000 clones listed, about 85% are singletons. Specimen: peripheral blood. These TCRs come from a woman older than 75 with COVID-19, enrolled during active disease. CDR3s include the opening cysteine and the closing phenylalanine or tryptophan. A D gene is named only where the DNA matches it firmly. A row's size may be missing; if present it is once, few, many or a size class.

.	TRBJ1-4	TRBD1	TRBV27	CASKLQGAREKLFF	TGTGCCAGCAAACTACAGGGGGCGCGAGAAAAACTGTTTTTT
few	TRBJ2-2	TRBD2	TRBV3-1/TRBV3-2	CASSLGTSGNTGELFF	TGTGCCAGCAGCCTCGGGACTAGCGGGAACACCGGGGAGCTGTTTTTT
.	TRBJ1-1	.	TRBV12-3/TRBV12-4	CASSLEENTEAFF	TGTGCCAGCAGTTTGGAGGAGAACACTGAAGCTTTCTTT
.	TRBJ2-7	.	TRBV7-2	CASSLVREYEQYF	TGTGCCAGCAGCTTGGTTAGGGAGTACGAGCAGTACTTC
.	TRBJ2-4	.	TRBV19	CASTTVGGRNIQYF	.
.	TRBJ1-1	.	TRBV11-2	CASSRDINTEAFF	TGTGCCAGCAGCCGGGACATAAACACTGAAGCTTTCTTT
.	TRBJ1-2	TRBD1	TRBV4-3	CASSRSDRDTGYTF	TGCGCCAGCAGCCGCTCGGACAGGGACACGGGCTACACCTTC
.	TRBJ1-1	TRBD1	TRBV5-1	CASSTPGQGFGAFF	TGCGCCAGCAGCACCCCGGGACAGGGGTTCGGAGCTTTCTTT
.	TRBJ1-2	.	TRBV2	CASSDPPAGGYTF	TGTGCCAGCAGTGATCCCCCAGCGGGGGGCTACACCTTC
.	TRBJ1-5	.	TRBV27	CASSLQGSNQPQHF	TGTGCCAGCAGTTTACAGGGGAGCAATCAGCCCCAGCATTTT
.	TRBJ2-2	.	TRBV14	CASSQRRGASTGELFF	TGTGCCAGCAGCCAACGACGGGGGGCCTCCACCGGGGAGCTGTTTTTT
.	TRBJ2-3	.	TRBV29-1	CSVGGPPDTQYF	TGCAGCGTTGGAGGGCCCCCGGATACGCAGTATTTT
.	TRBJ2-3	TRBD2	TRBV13	CASSDTTPGGETDTQYF	TGTGCCAGCAGCGATACCACCCCGGGAGGAGAAACAGATACGCAGTATTTT
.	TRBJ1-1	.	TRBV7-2	CASSPTTENTEAFF	TGTGCCAGCAGCCCGACGACAGAAAACACTGAAGCTTTCTTT
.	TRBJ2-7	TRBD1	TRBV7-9	CASSFSDRGIHEQYF	TGTGCCAGCAGCTTCTCCGACAGGGGGATTCACGAGCAGTACTTC
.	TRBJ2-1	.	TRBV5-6	CASSFRSRREQFF	TGTGCCAGCAGCTTCCGCTCCCGGAGGGAGCAGTTCTTC
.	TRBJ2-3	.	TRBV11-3	CASSLGSRFTDTQYF	TGTGCCAGCAGCTTAGGCAGTCGATTCACAGATACGCAGTATTTT
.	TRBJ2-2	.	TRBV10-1	CASSGQDRGTGELFF	TGCGCCAGCAGTGGGCAGGATCGAGGGACCGGGGAGCTGTTTTTT
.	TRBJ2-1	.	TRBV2	CASRDVGGNEQFF	TGTGCCAGCAGGGACGTCGGGGGCAATGAGCAGTTCTTC
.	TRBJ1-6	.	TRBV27	CASSFPGDYSPLHF	TGTGCCAGCAGTTTCCCAGGGGATTATTCACCCCTCCACTTT
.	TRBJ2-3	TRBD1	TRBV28	CASSSWTGRTDTQYF	TGTGCCAGCAGTTCCTGGACAGGGAGGACAGATACGCAGTATTTT
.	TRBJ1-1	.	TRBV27	CASSFSGRETEAFF	TGTGCCAGCAGTTTTAGCGGTCGGGAGACTGAAGCTTTCTTT
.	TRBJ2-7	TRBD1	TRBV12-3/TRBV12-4	CASSQTRTGPSYF	TGTGCCAGCAGTCAAACTCGGACAGGTCCTTCGTACTTC
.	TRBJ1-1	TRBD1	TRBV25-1	CASGRGQGNTEAFF	TGTGCCAGCGGGCGGGGACAGGGGAACACTGAAGCTTTCTTT
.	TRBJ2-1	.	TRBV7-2	CASSLVATNNEQFF	TGTGCCAGCAGCTTAGTTGCTACTAACAATGAGCAGTTCTTC
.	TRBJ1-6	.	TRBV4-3	CASRAGVDNSPLHF	TGCGCCAGCAGGGCGGGGGTTGATAATTCACCCCTCCACTTT
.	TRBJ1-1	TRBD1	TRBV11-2	CASSSQGLTEAFF	TGTGCCAGCAGCTCACAGGGGCTCACTGAAGCTTTCTTT
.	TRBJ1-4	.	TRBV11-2	CASSYRDNREKLFF	TGTGCCAGCAGCTACCGGGACAACCGGGAAAAACTGTTTTTT
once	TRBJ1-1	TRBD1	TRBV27	CASSLTGVGTEAFF	TGTGCCAGCAGTTTGACAGGGGTGGGCACTGAAGCTTTCTTT
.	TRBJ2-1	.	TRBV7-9	CASSLDRHHNEQFF	TGTGCCAGCAGCTTAGACAGACACCACAATGAGCAGTTCTTC
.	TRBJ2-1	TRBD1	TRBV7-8	CASSMGQGRYEQFF	TGTGCCAGCAGCATGGGACAGGGGAGGTATGAGCAGTTCTTC
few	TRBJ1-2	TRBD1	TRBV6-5	CASSWTGNYGYTF	TGTGCCAGCAGTTGGACAGGGAACTATGGCTACACCTTC
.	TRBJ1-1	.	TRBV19	CASSQHRAGNTEAFF	TGTGCCAGTAGTCAACACAGGGCGGGGAACACTGAAGCTTTCTTT
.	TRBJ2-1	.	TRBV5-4	CASSFPAAPYNEQFF	TGTGCCAGCAGCTTTCCAGCGGCCCCCTACAATGAGCAGTTCTTC
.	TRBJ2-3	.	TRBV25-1	CASSRDQGDTQYF	TGTGCCAGCAGTAGAGATCAGGGAGATACGCAGTATTTT